This T cell receptor (beta chain) was observed in a study of cytomegalovirus exposure and HLA in healthy donors (TCRdb year 2017). For the wider study: According to an earlier analysis of several hundred of the donors, about 179 million T cells yielded some 110 million unique TCR beta sequences and about 300 Gb of sequence data. A separate validation cohort of 100 to 150 different subjects was used in addition to the approximately 610-subject first cohort. Of the approximately 400 genotyped donors, over 80% were placed in the genetic ancestry cluster associated with self-reported Caucasian donors. In a later analysis, previously published TCR beta repertoires from 550 to 750 donors were re-analyzed and high-resolution HLA genotyping was added so that TCR occurrence patterns could be studied. Every repertoire in the discovery cohort had been generated on one and the same sequencing platform. To decide whether each TCR beta V gene segment behaved as functional or pseudogenic, an earlier analysis of several hundred of the donors relied on high-throughput TCR beta sequencing. Donor age, sex, ethnicity and CMV serostatus were compiled together with the repertoire data. Rather than using new phenotypic data, the later analysis identified candidate immune exposures from TCR beta sequences and from how often those sequences occurred across donors. Approximately 310 gigabases of sequencing data and approximately 93 million unique TCR sequences were included in an early release covering about 700 HLA-typed donors. Typing coverage varied by locus: about 629-640 donors for A, B, C, DRB1 and DQB1; approximately 500 for DQA1; approximately 610 for DPA1; more than 450 for DPB1. Roughly 5 DR-DQ haplotypes were handled as single units for association and clustering because linkage in the cohort was strong. Class I and class II HLA loci were covered by the typing at four-digit resolution. Genome-wide SNP genotypes for about 65% of the 666 donors were used in a later genetic analysis, which treated that subset as a discovery cohort. The study aimed to test whether cataloging public T cell receptors could reveal signatures of past pathogen exposure. The study profiled the T cell repertoires of under 850 subjects by immunosequencing and related them to cytomegalovirus serostatus. To predict cytomegalovirus infection status, the study combined high-throughput TCR immunosequencing, statistical association of individual TCRs with disease status, and machine learning. On average, around 240,000 unique TCR beta nucleotide sequences were sequenced per donor among 398 genotyped donors of the cohort, with 15% to 20% of those sequences being non-productive. Study-wide conclusions, independent of this receptor: When HLA alleles, especially DR and DQ, strongly co-occurred, attributing TCR associations to individual alleles was difficult. V-gene and J-gene trimming of TCR beta chains was associated with a missense DCLRE1C variant in a later genetic analysis, and the association was replicated in an independent cohort. The earlier analysis of a few hundred of the donors excluded some 15 rarely observed V segments, including chromosome 9 orphons, because counts were too low. According to a later analysis, TCR association rates differed among HLA loci, with DRB1 alleles showing the most associated TCRs and HLA-C alleles showing the fewest. In an earlier analysis of 587 of the donors, most TCR beta V segments were observed in productive rearrangements about 90% or about 30% of the time, broadly matching IMGT annotations. According to a later genetic analysis, donors in an Asian-associated ancestry cluster had fewer N-insertions in productive TCRs than the approximately 670-donor mean. In a later analysis, about 17,000 TCR beta sequences were associated with specific HLA alleles at a false discovery rate of 0.05. Correlated functional status among segregating V segments might reflect linkage disequilibrium, but an unknown experimental factor could not be ruled out. A cluster of highly shared sequence variants was judged likely to represent a technical artifact of the sequencing pipeline. In vitro tests confirmed that a few of the cytomegalovirus-associated TCR beta chains recognize cytomegalovirus antigens. CMV serostatus was the only immune exposure information available for the cohort. The presence/absence analyses assumed that sequencing depth was roughly uniform across donors, and that assumption may not be true. A later analysis found that most CMV-associated TCR beta chains appeared HLA-restricted, with HLA associations seemingly driven largely by CMV exposure. Because the 87-base-pair reads could not distinguish some IMGT-functional V segments, including TRBV6-2 and TRBV6-3, those segments were excluded. In a later analysis, HLA-associated TCR beta chains showed more clonal expansion and lower generation probabilities than non-associated chains that were equally common. The classifier was reported to diagnose cytomegalovirus status with high specificity and sensitivity in both the original and validation cohorts. Only TCR beta chains were sequenced in this cohort, and the absence of alpha or paired-chain data limited detectable features. Most TCR sequences were seen in very few donors, while some public TCRs were found in many individuals. According to the authors, the approach could potentially be generalized to other disease states and immunological phenotypes. A further reported finding was that TCR beta sequences accurately predicted the HLA-A and HLA-B alleles for most subjects in the first cohort. Because HLA typing was missing for some donors at each locus, association tests included only the typed subset. According to a later analysis, parvovirus B19, influenza, CMV and Epstein-Barr virus appeared linked to several top co-occurrence clusters. A total of 164 TCR beta chains were listed by the study as associated with cytomegalovirus.

Library method: the immunoSEQ multiplex PCR assay. For the multiplex PCR, a mixture combining 60 forward primers for TCR Vbeta segments and 13 reverse primers for TCR Jbeta segments was used. Amplification of the CDR3 region of rearranged TCR beta genes was performed with a multiplex PCR assay on genomic DNA. The Illumina HiSeq System was used to sequence the amplified TCR beta libraries as 87-base-pair reads. The study's own analysis went as follows. Across the 670 or so repertoires, a later analysis counted tens of millions of unique TCR beta chains, around 10 million of which were shared by at least two donors. To remove PCR and sequencing errors, raw reads were error-corrected and collapsed into unique sequences using a nearest-neighbor algorithm that merged closely related sequences. V, D and J gene segments were assigned by aligning CDR3 sequences to IMGT reference sequences. Each retained sequence needed at least a six-nucleotide match to both a V gene segment and a J gene segment. Rearrangements were called productive when the CDR3 lacked stop codons and stayed in frame with V and J; all others were non-productive. Following IMGT convention, CDR3 was defined as the stretch from the second conserved V-encoded cysteine up to the conserved J-encoded phenylalanine. The earlier analysis of approximately 500 of the donors excluded sequences that lacked an unambiguous match to a single V gene segment. An earlier analysis of about 600 of the donors called V segments functional above 56.7% productive rearrangements and segregating when the between-donor standard deviation exceeded 5%. To diagnose cytomegalovirus status from the catalog of TCR beta chain sequences, a statistical classification framework was built. V and J gene assignment, in a later analysis, came from comparing TCR nucleotide sequences with IMGT/GENE-DB human TR gene sequences. Using the TCRdist pipeline, a later analysis assigned CDR3 sequences along with most-parsimonious VDJ recombination scenarios. A later analysis defined each TCR beta chain by its CDR3 amino acid sequence plus V-gene family, and excluded reads lacking a unique V-gene family. As a way to deal with suspected cross-contamination and a sequencing artifact, a later analysis dropped 640 or so nucleotide sequences that were highly shared and had low generation probability. In a later analysis, a clonal expansion index for each public chain was calculated from normalized within-repertoire ranks of inferred template counts. Generation probabilities in a later analysis came from a VDJ recombination model fitted to out-of-frame rearrangements, and those results were checked against IGoR. In a later analysis, TCR-TCR, TCR-HLA and TCR-CMV co-occurrence was scored with hypergeometric tests, and a repertoire-size bias correction was applied to TCR pairs. To estimate false discovery rates, a later analysis permuted the HLA or CMV assignments 20 times. In a later analysis, co-occurring TCRs were grouped using DBSCAN, and TCRdist sequence similarity was added for clustering within HLA-allele-positive subsets. Repertoires with fewer than 30,000 or more than 120,000 public chains, plus five repertoires with anomalous nucleotide sharing, were excluded from co-occurrence clustering. As stored in TCRdb, this immuneACCESS dataset retains in-frame rearrangements with V and J assigned. A fraction of the clones does not appear; measured against another copy, unresolved V genes explain less than half of the discrepancy, and the remainder lacks a known reason. V and J calls and clone size are those listed in that table; D and trimming were worked out from the DNA. Across this sample there are roughly 130,000 clones, with around 76% seen only once. The ten largest clones represent about 1.8% of the sample.

In total, over 600 healthy bone marrow donors made up the cohort. At the time of sampling, all cohort members were nominally healthy, though unrecorded immune exposures were likely present. The donor tested CMV seronegative and was one of the 352 seronegative cohort members. A peripheral blood sample was collected from each donor, and TCR beta sequencing was performed on peripheral blood mononuclear cells. The Qiagen DNeasy Blood Extraction Kit was used to extract genomic DNA from the blood cell samples. As encoded in the germline V gene, CDR1 is SGHDT while CDR2 is YYEEEE. V is shortened by 4 bases, J by 3 bases, and the region joining them spans 11 bases. The CDR3, cysteine through phenylalanine, is 13 amino acids long. The sequence is cut down to CDR3 DNA, 39 bases in frame from base 1. As regards this clone: The antigen it recognizes is unknown. The record has no base qualities; no much larger clone is one base away.

The specimen was PBMCs. The V and J genes are TRBV5-6 and TRBJ2-7, and TRBD1 may be the D gene, going by 6 matching bases. The clonotype comes from a woman in her 50s in good health and CMV-seronegative. The nucleotide sequence is given as TGTGCCAGCAGCCCCGAGGGGGACTACGAGCAGTACTTC. This codes for CASSPEGDYEQYF. Beyond the CDR3, the reference TRBV5-6 and TRBJ2-7 genes provide the residues; the full variable domain reads: DAGVTQSPTHLIKTRGQQVTLRCSPKSGHDTVSWYQQALGQGPQFIFQYYEEEERQRGNFPDRFSGHQFPNYSSELNVNALLLGDSALYLCASSPEGDYEQYFGPGTRLTVT.